The clone carrying this T cell receptor (beta chain) was recorded at least ten times. TCRdb reprocessed the 5' RACE reads via MiXCR and lists one record per CDR3 protein. This sample carries about 110,000 distinct CDR3 sequences, roughly a sixth of them seen once, and the ten largest clones take 5% to 7%. This specimen belongs to a study of T-cell memory formation after mild COVID-19. Study-level information: TCR clusters were mostly donor specific.

Sequenced sample: PBMCs or a T cell subset sorted from them (not recorded which). This sequence was found in a man aged 18 to 30 who had mild COVID-19 (a few samples of this study predate the infection). Cell type and time point are not known.

CDR3 protein: CAITWDSNEQYF. The CDR3 nucleotides read TGTGCCATCACTTGGGACTCTAACGAGCAGTACTTC. This rearrangement joins TRBV10-3 to TRBJ2-7; possible D gene TRBD2, 6 bases. Germline lookup yields CDR1 ENHRY and CDR2 SYGVKD. The ends were cut back, 7 bases at V and 5 bases at J, with 12 bases in the middle. The CDR3 is made up of 12 amino acids.